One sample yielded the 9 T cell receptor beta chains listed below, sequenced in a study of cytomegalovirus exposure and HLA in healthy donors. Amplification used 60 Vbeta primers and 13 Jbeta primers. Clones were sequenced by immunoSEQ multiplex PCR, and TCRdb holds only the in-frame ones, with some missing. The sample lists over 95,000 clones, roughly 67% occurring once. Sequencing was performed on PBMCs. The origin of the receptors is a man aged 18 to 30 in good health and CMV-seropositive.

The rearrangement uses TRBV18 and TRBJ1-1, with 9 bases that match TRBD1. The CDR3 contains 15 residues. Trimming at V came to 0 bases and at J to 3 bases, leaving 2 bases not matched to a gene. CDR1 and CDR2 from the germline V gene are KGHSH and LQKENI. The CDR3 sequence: CASSPPRTGDTEAFF. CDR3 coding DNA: TGTGCCAGCTCACCACCGCGGACAGGGGACACTGAAGCTTTCTTT. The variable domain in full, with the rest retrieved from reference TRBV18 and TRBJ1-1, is NAGVMQNPRHLVRRRGQEARLRCSPMKGHSHVYWYRQLPEEGLKFMVYLQKENIIDESGMPKERFSAEFPKEGPSILRIQQVVRGDSAAYFCASSPPRTGDTEAFFGQGTRLTVV.

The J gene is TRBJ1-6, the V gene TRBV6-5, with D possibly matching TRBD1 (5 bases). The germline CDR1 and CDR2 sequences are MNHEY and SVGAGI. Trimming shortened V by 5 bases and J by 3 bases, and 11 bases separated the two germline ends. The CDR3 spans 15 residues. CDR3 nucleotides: TGTGCCAGCAGTAAGGGGCAGGTCTATAATTCACCCCTCCACTTT. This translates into CASSKGQVYNSPLHF.

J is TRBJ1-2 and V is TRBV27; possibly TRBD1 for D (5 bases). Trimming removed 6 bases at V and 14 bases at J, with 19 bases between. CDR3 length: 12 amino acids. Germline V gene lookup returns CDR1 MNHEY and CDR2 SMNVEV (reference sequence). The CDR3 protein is CASRDGRGTLTF. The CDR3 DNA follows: TGTGCCAGCAGGGACGGACGGGGGACTTTGACCTTC.

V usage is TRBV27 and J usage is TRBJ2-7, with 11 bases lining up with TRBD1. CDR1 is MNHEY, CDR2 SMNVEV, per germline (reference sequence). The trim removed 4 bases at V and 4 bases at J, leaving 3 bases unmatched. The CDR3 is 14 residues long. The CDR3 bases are TGTGCCAGCAGTTCCGGACAGGGGGCTTACGAGCAGTACTTC. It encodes CASSSGQGAYEQYF.

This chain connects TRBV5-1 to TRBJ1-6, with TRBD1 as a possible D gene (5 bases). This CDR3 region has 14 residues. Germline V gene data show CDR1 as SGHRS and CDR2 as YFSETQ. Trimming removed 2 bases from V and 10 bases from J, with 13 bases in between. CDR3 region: CASSFTREGSPLHF. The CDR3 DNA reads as TGCGCCAGCAGCTTTACCAGGGAAGGCTCACCCCTCCACTTT.

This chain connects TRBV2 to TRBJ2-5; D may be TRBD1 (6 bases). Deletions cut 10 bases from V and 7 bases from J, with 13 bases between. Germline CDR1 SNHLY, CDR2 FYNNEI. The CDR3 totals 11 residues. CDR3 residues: CANQGRGTQYF. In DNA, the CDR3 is TGTGCCAACCAGGGGCGTGGGACCCAGTACTTC.

CDR3 sequence: CASSLEGTANSPLHF. The CDR3 nucleotides are TGTGCCAGCAGCTTGGAGGGGACAGCAAATTCACCCCTCCACTTT. The chain has TRBV5-4 and TRBJ1-6; TRBD1 agrees at 7 bases. CDR3 length: 15 amino acids. V trimming: 0 bases; J trimming: 7 bases; junction bases outside the gene matches: 4. The germline gives CDR1 SGHNT, CDR2 YYREEE (reference sequence). The complete variable domain, with remaining parts taken from reference TRBV5-4 and TRBJ1-6, reads ETGVTQSPTHLIKTRGQQVTLRCSSQSGHNTVSWYQQALGQGPQFIFQYYREEENGRGNFPPRFSGLQFPNYSSELNVNALELDDSALYLCASSLEGTANSPLHFGNGTRLTVT.

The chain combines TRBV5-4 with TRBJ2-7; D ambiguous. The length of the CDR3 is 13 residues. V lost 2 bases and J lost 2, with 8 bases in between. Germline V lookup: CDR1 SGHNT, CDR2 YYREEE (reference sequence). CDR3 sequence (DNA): TGTGCCAGCAGCTTAGACTCAGCCTACGAGCAGTACTTC. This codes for CASSLDSAYEQYF. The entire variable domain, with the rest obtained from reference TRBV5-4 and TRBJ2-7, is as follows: ETGVTQSPTHLIKTRGQQVTLRCSSQSGHNTVSWYQQALGQGPQFIFQYYREEENGRGNFPPRFSGLQFPNYSSELNVNALELDDSALYLCASSLDSAYEQYFGPGTRLTVT.

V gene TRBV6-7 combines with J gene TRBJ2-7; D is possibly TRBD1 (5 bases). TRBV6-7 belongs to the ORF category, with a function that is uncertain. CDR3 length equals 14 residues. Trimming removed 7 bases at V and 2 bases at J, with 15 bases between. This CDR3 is CASTLRRVPYEQYF. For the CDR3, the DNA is TGTGCCAGCACCTTACGCAGGGTCCCCTACGAGCAGTACTTC.